The T cell receptor beta chain described here comes from a study of blood T cell repertoires in COVID-19. Study details: The samples span acute and convalescent COVID-19 from the United States, Italy and Spain.

This CDR3 region has 13 residues. CDR1 SGHRS and CDR2 YFSETQ come from the germline V gene. The ends were cut back, 0 bases at V and 3 bases at J, with 4 bases in the middle. Study processing details: Reference gene primer amplification yielded estimated nucleated cell counts. Generated by immunoSEQ multiplex PCR, the TCRdb table keeps only in-frame clones and is missing some. V, J and clone size are taken as reported in that table, and D and trimming were inferred from the DNA itself. The data hold under 200,000 clones, with roughly nine tenths observed a single time. Sample: peripheral blood. The chain joins TRBV5-1 to TRBJ2-1; no definite D call. This clonotype was obtained from a man in his 70s with acute or convalescent COVID-19. CDR3 region: CASSLGGYNEQFF. The CDR3 DNA is TGCGCCAGCAGCTTGGGAGGCTACAATGAGCAGTTCTTC.